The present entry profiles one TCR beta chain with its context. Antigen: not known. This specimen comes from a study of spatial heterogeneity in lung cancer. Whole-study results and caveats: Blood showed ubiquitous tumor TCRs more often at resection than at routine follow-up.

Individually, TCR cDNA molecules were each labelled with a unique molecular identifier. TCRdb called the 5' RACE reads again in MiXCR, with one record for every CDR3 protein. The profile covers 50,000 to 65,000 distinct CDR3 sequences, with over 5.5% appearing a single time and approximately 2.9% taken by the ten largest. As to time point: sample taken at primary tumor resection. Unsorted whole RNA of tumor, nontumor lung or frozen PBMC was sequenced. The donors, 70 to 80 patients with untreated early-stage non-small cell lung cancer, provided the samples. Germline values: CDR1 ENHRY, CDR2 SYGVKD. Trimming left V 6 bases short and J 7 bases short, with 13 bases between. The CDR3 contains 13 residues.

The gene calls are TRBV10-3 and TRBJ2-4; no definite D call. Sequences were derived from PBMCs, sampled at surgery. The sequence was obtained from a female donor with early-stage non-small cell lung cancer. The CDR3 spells CAIRANSENIQYF. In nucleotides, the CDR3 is TGTGCCATCAGAGCGAACAGCGAGAACATTCAGTACTTC.